These T cell receptor beta chains were read from a single sample in a study of blood T cell repertoires in COVID-19. Profiled with immunoSEQ multiplex PCR; TCRdb holds only in-frame clones, not every one. The table includes 120,000 or so clones, roughly 85% detected once. Sequencing was carried out using peripheral blood. The receptor set was obtained from a man aged 80 or over with active or convalescent COVID-19. The CDR3 runs from the conserved cysteine through the conserved F or W. Fields, in order: V gene, J gene, CDR3 protein.

>TRBV19|TRBJ2-3
CASSMSGLAGVWDTQYF
>TRBV7-8|TRBJ1-3
CASSPLGGGSGNTIYF
>TRBV29-1|TRBJ2-1
CSVGVVVRRGNEQFF
>TRBV28|TRBJ2-2
CASTDNIGGGASRTGELFF
>TRBV19|TRBJ1-1
CASRRQGTTMNTEAFF
>TRBV2|TRBJ1-1
CASSFESNTEAFF
>TRBV5-8|TRBJ1-6
CASSLVQGAWSPLHF
>TRBV6-5|TRBJ1-5
CATIGQPNQPQHF
>TRBV6-4|TRBJ1-2
CASPGRAGSYGYTF
>TRBV27|TRBJ2-7
CASSLSGLSSYEQYF
>TRBV19|TRBJ1-1
CASSIQVNTEAFF
>TRBV7-6|TRBJ2-7
CASSLLLGAYEQYF
>TRBV14|TRBJ2-7
CASSPGQWWYEQYF
>TRBV4-3|TRBJ1-2
CASSQEYRGGYYGYTF
>TRBV5-6|TRBJ2-7
CASSFNRQGYEQYF
>TRBV11-2|TRBJ2-2
CASSRTGGTGELFF
>TRBV9|TRBJ2-3
CASSALAMGTDTQYF
>TRBV7-8|TRBJ1-5
CASSFVRGISNQPQHF
>TRBV18|TRBJ2-7
CASSPGDEQYF
>TRBV7-2|TRBJ2-1
CASSGGYPKEYNEQFF
>TRBV9|TRBJ2-5
CASSVGGGFETQYF
>TRBV20-1|TRBJ2-4
CSASFAGGRDIQYF
>TRBV6-5|TRBJ1-6
CASRGQGGNSPLHF
>TRBV19|TRBJ2-3
CASSGRDRYTQYF
>TRBV7-2|TRBJ2-4
CASSLTPNRAKNIQYF
>TRBV7-6|TRBJ1-5
CASSLGAGRQGLNQPQHF
>TRBV11-3|TRBJ1-1
CASSLGAENTEAFF
>TRBV11-3|TRBJ1-1
CASSLEANTEAFF
>TRBV7-3|TRBJ1-2
CASSLSRDYGYTF
>TRBV5-1|TRBJ2-1
CASSPGGSYNEQFF
>TRBV19|TRBJ2-1
CASNPGGLVHEQFF
>TRBV30|TRBJ1-5
CAWSVLGQGSQPQHF
>TRBV6-1|TRBJ1-5
CASSEAGGGRGNQPQHF
>TRBV9|TRBJ2-5
CASSVDGGRYQETQYF
>TRBV9|TRBJ1-4
CASSGTGAANEKLFF
>TRBV5-1|TRBJ1-5
CASSSGQPNQPQHF
>TRBV30|TRBJ2-5
CAWRALARQETQYF
>TRBV7-9|TRBJ2-7
CASSLGGVSEQYF
>TRBV7-9|TRBJ2-3
CASSLLAGDVWNTDTQYF
>TRBV5-1|TRBJ1-6
CASSPGWESRTGGNSPLHF
>TRBV4-1|TRBJ2-7
CASSLGLAETWEQYF
>TRBV19|TRBJ1-1
CASSYKNLGQGRTEAFF
>TRBV10-3|TRBJ2-1
CAISESSPGTGGNEQFF
>TRBV10-3|TRBJ2-2
CAISESGRGAGELFF
>TRBV19|TRBJ2-1
CASSSSGRAVNEQFF
>TRBV6-1|TRBJ1-2
CASSEGGTADYGYTF
>TRBV7-8|TRBJ1-2
CASSYSRDYGYTF
>TRBV7-3|TRBJ2-7
CASSLSGGQVEQYF
>TRBV7-2|TRBJ2-5
CASSESETQYF
>TRBV5-5|TRBJ2-3
CASSPGLAGMVDTQYF
>TRBV19|TRBJ1-5
CASSISHNQPQHF
>TRBV6-5|TRBJ2-7
CASGRGPGQGLVQYF